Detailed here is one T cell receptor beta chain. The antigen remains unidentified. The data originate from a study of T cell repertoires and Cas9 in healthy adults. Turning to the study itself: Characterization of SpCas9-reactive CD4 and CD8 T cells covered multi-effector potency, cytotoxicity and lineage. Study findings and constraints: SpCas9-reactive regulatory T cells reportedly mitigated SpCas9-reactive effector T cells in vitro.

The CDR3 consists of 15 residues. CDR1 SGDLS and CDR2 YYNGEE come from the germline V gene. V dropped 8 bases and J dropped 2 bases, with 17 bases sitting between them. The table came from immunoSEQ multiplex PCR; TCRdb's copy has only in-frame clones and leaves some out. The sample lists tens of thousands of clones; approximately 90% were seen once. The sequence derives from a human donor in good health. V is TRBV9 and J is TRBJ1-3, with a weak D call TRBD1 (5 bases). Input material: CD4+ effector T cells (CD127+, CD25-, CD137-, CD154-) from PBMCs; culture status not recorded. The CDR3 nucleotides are TGTGCCAGTGGTGTAAGGGCAGGGACTGGAAACACCATATATTTT. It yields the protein CASGVRAGTGNTIYF.